This paragraph covers one TCR beta chain sequence. Assay used: immunoSEQ multiplex PCR; TCRdb lists only in-frame clones, some missing. The sample yields 100,000 to 150,000 clones, about 81% seen once. The CDR3 is 19 amino acids. The V and J ends lost 0 bases and 6 bases, in that order; junction bases with no gene match: 17. CDR1 is SGHAT, CDR2 FQNNGV, per germline. The sample belongs to a study of radiation and T cells in renal cell carcinoma. This sample's time point: blood 2 weeks post-SBRT. The treatment denotes: 15 Gy SBRT to primary tumor, nephrectomy 4 weeks later. The sequence came from a man in his fifties with renal cell carcinoma. The chain carries TRBV11-2 and TRBJ2-3; 8 bases match TRBD2. The sequenced sample was blood, obtained from a patient whose treatment included radiotherapy and nephrectomy. The CDR3 here is CASSLELTSRGGPRDTQYF. CDR3 nucleotide sequence: TGTGCCAGCAGCTTAGAACTCACCTCTCGGGGGGGGCCGAGGGATACGCAGTATTTT.